This T cell receptor beta chain came from a study of T cell repertoires in cytomegalovirus infection. Across the whole study: A matching HLA type, together with CMV infection, was signaled by public TCR beta signatures. Study results and limitations: Clonotypes of TCR beta that were HLA-C-restricted and CMV-specific dominated the ex vivo response. CMV carriers with the relevant HLA were identified by cumulative public TCR beta family frequency.

This clonotype was seen repeatedly, ten times or more. The antigen is undetermined. TCRdb re-analysed the reads in MiXCR, keeping a single row per CDR3 protein. The sample holds some 77,000 distinct CDR3 sequences, roughly 3.6% seen once. V lost 2 bases and J lost 9, with 9 bases in between. The germline V gene has CDR1 SGDLS and CDR2 YYNGEE. The CDR3 extends over 13 amino acids. The clonotype was recovered from a human donor in good health (CMV status not recorded). Some clones in this sample may be carry-over from other donors' samples. The chain recombines TRBV9 with TRBJ1-6; no reliable D call. Material: PBMCs. CDR3 loop: CASSVGDSSPLHF. CDR3 nucleotide sequence: TGTGCCAGCAGCGTGGGTGATAGTTCACCCCTCCACTTT.